These T cell receptor beta chains were read from a single sample in a study of blood T cell repertoires in COVID-19. The assay was immunoSEQ multiplex PCR, and TCRdb's table has in-frame clones only and misses some. The profile shows about 140,000 clones, more than 75% of them singletons. Sequences were obtained from PBMCs or T cells enriched from blood (not recorded which). Receptor source: a man in his sixties who had recovered from COVID-19. CDR3s include the opening cysteine and the closing phenylalanine or tryptophan. Each record gives: clone size, J gene, D gene, V gene, CDR3 protein, CDR3 DNA. D genes are given only for firm matches. Not every row has a clone size; where given, it reads once, few, many or a size class.

.,TRBJ2-5,.,TRBV6-5,CAAGGWGETQYF,TGTGCCGCAGGAGGGTGGGGAGAGACCCAGTACTTC
.,TRBJ2-4,.,TRBV6-1,CASSEVLGGAKNIQYF,TGTGCCAGCAGTGAAGTCCTGGGGGGAGCCAAAAACATTCAGTACTTC
.,TRBJ1-4,.,TRBV11-2,CASTLSVATNEKLFF,TGTGCCAGCACCCTGTCCGTTGCAACTAATGAAAAACTGTTTTTT
.,TRBJ2-3,.,TRBV28,CASRTPPTDTQYF,TGTGCCAGCCGGACACCACCCACAGATACGCAGTATTTT
.,TRBJ1-2,TRBD1,TRBV3-1/TRBV3-2,CASSLRTGGGGYTF,TGTGCCAGCAGCTTAAGGACAGGGGGCGGTGGCTACACCTTC
few,TRBJ1-5,TRBD1,TRBV2,CASSNRQGAGGNQPQHF,TGTGCCAGCAGTAATAGGCAGGGGGCAGGAGGAAATCAGCCCCAGCATTTT
.,TRBJ1-2,.,TRBV11-2,CASSLAGYGYTF,TGTGCCAGCAGCTTAGCCGGCTATGGCTACACCTTC
.,TRBJ2-2,TRBD2,TRBV27,CASIGLADTGELFF,TGTGCCAGCATAGGGCTAGCGGACACCGGGGAGCTGTTTTTT
.,TRBJ1-2,.,TRBV27,CASRVRHARGTNSGYTF,TGTGCCAGCCGGGTGAGGCACGCAAGGGGGACTAACTCTGGCTACACCTTC
.,TRBJ2-2,TRBD1,TRBV5-1,CASSLMGQGSLNTGELFF,TGCGCCAGCAGCTTGATGGGACAGGGGAGTCTAAACACCGGGGAGCTGTTTTTT
.,TRBJ2-3,TRBD2,TRBV10-1,CASSDPAGGTDTQYF,TGCGCCAGCAGTGACCCAGCGGGGGGCACAGATACGCAGTATTTT
.,TRBJ1-3,.,TRBV19,CASTWGRLSGNTIYF,TGTGCCAGTACGTGGGGGCGACTCTCTGGAAACACCATATATTTT
.,TRBJ2-3,TRBD1,TRBV7-9,CASRARDRVGADTQYF,TGTGCCAGCAGGGCACGGGACAGGGTAGGGGCAGATACGCAGTATTTT
once,TRBJ2-1,TRBD2,TRBV3-1/TRBV3-2,CASSRGGRNEQFF,TGTGCCAGCAGCCGGGGAGGGCGAAATGAGCAGTTCTTC
.,TRBJ2-7,TRBD1,TRBV5-5,CASTKRGQGIHEQYF,TGTGCCAGCACTAAAAGGGGACAGGGGATTCACGAGCAGTACTTC
.,TRBJ2-3,TRBD2,TRBV7-9,CASSLLAGGSDTQYF,TGTGCCAGCAGCTTACTGGCGGGAGGTTCAGATACGCAGTATTTT
.,TRBJ2-2,TRBD2,TRBV10-3,CASTKGGSFTGELFF,TGTGCCTCGACGAAGGGCGGGAGCTTCACCGGGGAGCTGTTTTTT
.,TRBJ2-1,TRBD2,TRBV7-6,CASSLGARTSGRQWEQFF,TGTGCCAGCAGCTTAGGGGCCAGGACTAGCGGGAGGCAATGGGAGCAGTTCTTC
.,TRBJ1-5,.,TRBV7-9,CASSPPGGGNQPQHF,TGTGCCAGCAGCCCCCCGGGGGGCGGCAATCAGCCCCAGCATTTT
once,TRBJ1-3,TRBD1,TRBV19,CASTRGQGNTIYF,TGTGCCAGTACCAGGGGACAGGGAAACACCATATATTTT
.,TRBJ2-3,TRBD2,TRBV19,CASSGGGTDTQYF,TGTGCCAGTAGCGGGGGGGGCACAGATACGCAGTATTTT
.,TRBJ1-5,.,TRBV28,CASRVTRGMVGNQPQHF,TGTGCCAGCAGGGTCACACGAGGGATGGTGGGCAATCAGCCCCAGCATTTT
.,TRBJ2-1,TRBD1,TRBV2,CATPDRENNEQFF,TGTGCCACTCCGGACAGGGAAAACAATGAGCAGTTCTTC
few,TRBJ2-2,TRBD1,TRBV10-3,CATWTGANTGELFF,TGTGCCACCTGGACAGGGGCGAACACCGGGGAGCTGTTTTTT
.,TRBJ1-1,.,TRBV11-2,CASSLKRRDTEAFF,TGTGCCAGCAGCTTAAAACGCCGGGACACTGAAGCTTTCTTT
.,TRBJ2-7,.,TRBV19,CASSMRGGLPQYF,TGTGCCAGTAGTATGAGGGGAGGACTTCCCCAGTACTTC